The entry below describes one TCR beta chain. CDR3 length: 19 residues. Germline V gene lookup returns CDR1 SGHAT and CDR2 FQNNGV. The V end lost 0 bases, the J end lost 3 bases, and 24 bases lay between the germline ends. These data originate in a study of cytomegalovirus exposure and HLA in healthy donors. Vbeta (60) and Jbeta (13) primers were used in the PCR. Clones were read by immunoSEQ multiplex PCR, and TCRdb kept only the in-frame ones, dropping some. The profile covers roughly 98,000 clones, with about 80% appearing a single time and roughly 9.7% taken by the ten largest. The sample taken for sequencing was PBMCs. The rearrangement links TRBV11-2 to TRBJ2-7; D may be TRBD2 (6 bases). The sequence was obtained from a man aged 18-30 years in good health and CMV-seropositive. CDR3 residues: CASSLELVRSGTLDYEQYF. In DNA, the CDR3 is TGTGCCAGCAGCTTAGAGTTGGTCCGCTCCGGGACTCTAGACTACGAGCAGTACTTC. Variable domain in full (rest from reference TRBV11-2 and TRBJ2-7): EAGVAQSPRYKIIEKRQSVAFWCNPISGHATLYWYQQILGQGPKLLIQFQNNGVVDDSQLPKDRFSAERLKGVDSTLKIQPAKLEDSAVYLCASSLELVRSGTLDYEQYFGPGTRLTVT.